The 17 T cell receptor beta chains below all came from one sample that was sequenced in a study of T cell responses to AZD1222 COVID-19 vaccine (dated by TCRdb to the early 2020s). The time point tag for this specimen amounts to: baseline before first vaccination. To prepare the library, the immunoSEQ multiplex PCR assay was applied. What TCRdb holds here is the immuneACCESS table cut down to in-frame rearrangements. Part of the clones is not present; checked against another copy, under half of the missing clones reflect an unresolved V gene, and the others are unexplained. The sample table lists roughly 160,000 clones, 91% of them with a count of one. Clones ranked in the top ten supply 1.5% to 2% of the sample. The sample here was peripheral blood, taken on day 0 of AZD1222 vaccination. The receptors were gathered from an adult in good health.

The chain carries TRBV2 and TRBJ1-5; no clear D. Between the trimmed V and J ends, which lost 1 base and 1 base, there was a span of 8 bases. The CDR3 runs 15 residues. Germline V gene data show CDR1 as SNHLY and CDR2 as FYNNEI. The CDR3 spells CASSEERFSNQPQHF. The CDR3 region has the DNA TGTGCCAGCAGTGAAGAAAGATTCAGCAATCAGCCCCAGCATTTT.

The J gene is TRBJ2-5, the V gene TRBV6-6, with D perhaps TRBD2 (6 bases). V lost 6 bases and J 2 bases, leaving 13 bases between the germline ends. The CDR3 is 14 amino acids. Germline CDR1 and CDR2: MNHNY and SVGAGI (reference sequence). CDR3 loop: CASSPMGGQETQYF. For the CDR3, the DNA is TGTGCCAGCAGCCCAATGGGGGGACAAGAGACCCAGTACTTC.

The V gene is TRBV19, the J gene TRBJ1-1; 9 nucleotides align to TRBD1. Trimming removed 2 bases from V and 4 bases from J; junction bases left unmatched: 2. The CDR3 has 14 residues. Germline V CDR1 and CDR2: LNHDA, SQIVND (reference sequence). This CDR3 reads CASSITGGGTEAFF. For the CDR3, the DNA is TGTGCCAGTAGTATAACAGGGGGCGGCACTGAAGCTTTCTTT.

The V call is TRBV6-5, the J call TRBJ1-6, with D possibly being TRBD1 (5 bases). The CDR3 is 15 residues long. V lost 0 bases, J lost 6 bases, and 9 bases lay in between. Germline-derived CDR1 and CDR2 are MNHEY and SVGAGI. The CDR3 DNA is TGTGCCAGCAGTTACTCCCGACAGAGTAATTCACCCCTCCACTTT. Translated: CASSYSRQSNSPLHF.

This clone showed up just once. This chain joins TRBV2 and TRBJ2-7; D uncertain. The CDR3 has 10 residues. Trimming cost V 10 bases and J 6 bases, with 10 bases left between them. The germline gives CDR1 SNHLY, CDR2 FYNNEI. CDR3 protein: CAIHLREQYF. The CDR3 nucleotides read TGTGCCATTCACCTACGCGAGCAGTACTTC.

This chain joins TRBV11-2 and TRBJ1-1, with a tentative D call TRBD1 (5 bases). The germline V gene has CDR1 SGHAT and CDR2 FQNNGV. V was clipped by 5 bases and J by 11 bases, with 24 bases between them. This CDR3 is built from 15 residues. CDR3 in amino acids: CASSPRLQRGLSAFF. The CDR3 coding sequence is TGTGCCAGCAGCCCTCGCCTACAGAGGGGCCTTTCTGCTTTCTTT.

As DNA, the CDR3 is TGCGCCAGCAGCTCTGAGGGGCTCGGTGAAGCTTTCTTT. Amino acids: CASSSEGLGEAFF. The rearrangement links TRBV5-1 to TRBJ1-1, with a possible D match to TRBD1 (5 bases). Deletions cut 3 bases from V and 7 bases from J, with 13 bases between. The CDR3 loop spans 13 amino acids. Germline V lookup: CDR1 SGHRS, CDR2 YFSETQ.

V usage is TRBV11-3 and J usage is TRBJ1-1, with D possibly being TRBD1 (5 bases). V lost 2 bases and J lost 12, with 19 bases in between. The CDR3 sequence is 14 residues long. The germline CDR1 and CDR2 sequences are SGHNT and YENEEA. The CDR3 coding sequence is TGTGCCAGCAGCTTAACGAAGTCCGGGACCCCTACTTTCTTT. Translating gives CASSLTKSGTPTFF.

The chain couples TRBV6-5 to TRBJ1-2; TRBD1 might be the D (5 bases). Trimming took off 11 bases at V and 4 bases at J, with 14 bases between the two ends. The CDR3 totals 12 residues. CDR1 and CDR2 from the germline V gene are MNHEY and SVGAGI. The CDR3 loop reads CAARGTAYGYTF. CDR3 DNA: TGTGCCGCGCGCGGGACCGCCTATGGCTACACCTTC.

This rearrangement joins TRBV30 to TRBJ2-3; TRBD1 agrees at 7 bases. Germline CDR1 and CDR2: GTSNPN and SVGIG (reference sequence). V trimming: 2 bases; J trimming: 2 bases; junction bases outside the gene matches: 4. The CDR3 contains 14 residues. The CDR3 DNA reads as TGTGCCTGGAGTAAGGGGGCAAACACAGATACGCAGTATTTT. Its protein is CAWSKGANTDTQYF.

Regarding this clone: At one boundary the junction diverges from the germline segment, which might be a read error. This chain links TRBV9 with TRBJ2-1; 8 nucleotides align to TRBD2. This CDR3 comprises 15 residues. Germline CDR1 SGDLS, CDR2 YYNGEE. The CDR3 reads CASSDRTSLGNGQFF. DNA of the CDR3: TGTGCCAGCAGCGATCGGACTAGCTTGGGCAATGGGCAGTTCTTC.

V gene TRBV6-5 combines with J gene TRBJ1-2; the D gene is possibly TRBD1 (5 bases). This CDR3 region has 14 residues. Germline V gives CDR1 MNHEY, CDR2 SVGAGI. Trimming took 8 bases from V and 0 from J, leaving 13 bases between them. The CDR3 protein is CASFGQAPNYGYTF. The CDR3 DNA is TGTGCCAGCTTCGGACAAGCGCCTAACTATGGCTACACCTTC.

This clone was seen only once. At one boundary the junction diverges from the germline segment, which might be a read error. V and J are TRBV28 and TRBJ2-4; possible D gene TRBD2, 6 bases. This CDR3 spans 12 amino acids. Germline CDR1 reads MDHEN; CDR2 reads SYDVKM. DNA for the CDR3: TGTGCCAGCAGTTTTAGAGGGACTGTCAGTTTCTTC. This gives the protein CASSFRGTVSFF.

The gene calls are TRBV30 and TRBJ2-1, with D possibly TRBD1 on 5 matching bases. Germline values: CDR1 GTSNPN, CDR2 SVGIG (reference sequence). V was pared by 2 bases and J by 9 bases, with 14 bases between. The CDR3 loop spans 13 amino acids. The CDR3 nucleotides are TGTGCCTGGAGTAGAACAGGACGTGGTGAGCAGTTCTTC. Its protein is CAWSRTGRGEQFF.

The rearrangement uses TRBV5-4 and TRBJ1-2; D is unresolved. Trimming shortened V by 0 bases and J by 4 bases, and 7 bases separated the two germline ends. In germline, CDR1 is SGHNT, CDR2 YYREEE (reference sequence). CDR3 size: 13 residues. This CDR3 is CASSLDGVYGYTF. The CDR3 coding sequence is TGTGCCAGCAGCTTGGATGGCGTCTATGGCTACACCTTC. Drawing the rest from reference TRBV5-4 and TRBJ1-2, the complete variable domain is ETGVTQSPTHLIKTRGQQVTLRCSSQSGHNTVSWYQQALGQGPQFIFQYYREEENGRGNFPPRFSGLQFPNYSSELNVNALELDDSALYLCASSLDGVYGYTFGSGTRLTVV.

The CDR3 sequence is CASSTRNYGYTF. CDR3 DNA: TGTGCCAGTAGTACAAGAAACTATGGCTACACCTTC. V usage is TRBV19 and J usage is TRBJ1-2; D gene unclear. Germline V CDR1 and CDR2: LNHDA, SQIVND (reference sequence). This CDR3 is built from 12 residues. V lost 4 bases and J lost 2, with 5 bases in between.

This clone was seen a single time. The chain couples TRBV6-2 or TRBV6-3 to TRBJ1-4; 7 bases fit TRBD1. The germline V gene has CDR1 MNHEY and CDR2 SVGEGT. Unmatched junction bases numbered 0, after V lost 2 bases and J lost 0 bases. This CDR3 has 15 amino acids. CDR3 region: CASSYTGATNEKLFF. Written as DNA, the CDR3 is TGTGCCAGCAGTTACACAGGGGCAACTAATGAAAAACTGTTTTTT.